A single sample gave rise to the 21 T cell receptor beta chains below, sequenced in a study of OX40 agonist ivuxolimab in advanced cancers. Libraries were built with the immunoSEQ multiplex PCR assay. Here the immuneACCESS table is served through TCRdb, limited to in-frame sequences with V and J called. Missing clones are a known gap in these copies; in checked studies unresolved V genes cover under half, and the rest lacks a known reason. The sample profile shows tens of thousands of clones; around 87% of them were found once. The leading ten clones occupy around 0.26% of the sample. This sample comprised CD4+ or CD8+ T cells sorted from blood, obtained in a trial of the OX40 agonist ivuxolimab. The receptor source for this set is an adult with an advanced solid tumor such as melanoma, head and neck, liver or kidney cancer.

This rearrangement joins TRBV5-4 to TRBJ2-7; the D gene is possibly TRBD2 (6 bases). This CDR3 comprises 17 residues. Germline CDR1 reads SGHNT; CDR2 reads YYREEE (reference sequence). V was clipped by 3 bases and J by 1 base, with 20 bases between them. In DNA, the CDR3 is TGTGCCAGCAGCTCAGGCGGGGCGGCAGGTTCATCCTACGAGCAGTACTTC. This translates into CASSSGGAAGSSYEQYF.

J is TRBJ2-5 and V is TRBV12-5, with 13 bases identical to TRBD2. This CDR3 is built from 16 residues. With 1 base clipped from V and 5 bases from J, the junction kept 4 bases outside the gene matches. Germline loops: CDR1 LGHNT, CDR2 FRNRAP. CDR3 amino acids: CASGLGLAGGWETQYF. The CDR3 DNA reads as TGTGCTAGTGGTTTGGGACTAGCGGGAGGCTGGGAGACCCAGTACTTC.

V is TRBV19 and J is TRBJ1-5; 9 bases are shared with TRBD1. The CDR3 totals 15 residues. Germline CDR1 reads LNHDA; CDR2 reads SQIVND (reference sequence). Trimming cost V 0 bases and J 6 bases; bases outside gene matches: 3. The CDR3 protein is CASSIDRTGVQPQHF. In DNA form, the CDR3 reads TGTGCCAGTAGTATAGATCGGACAGGGGTTCAGCCCCAGCATTTT. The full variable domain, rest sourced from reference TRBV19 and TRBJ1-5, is DGGITQSPKYLFRKEGQNVTLSCEQNLNHDAMYWYRQDPGQGLRLIYYSQIVNDFQKGDIAEGYSVSREKKESFPLTVTSAQKNPTAFYLCASSIDRTGVQPQHFGDGTRLSIL.

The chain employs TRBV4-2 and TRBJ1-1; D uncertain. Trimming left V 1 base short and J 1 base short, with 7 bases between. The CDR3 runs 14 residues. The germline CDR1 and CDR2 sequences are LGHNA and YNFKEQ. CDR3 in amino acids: CASSQADKNTEAFF. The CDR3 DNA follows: TGTGCCAGCAGCCAAGCCGACAAGAACACTGAAGCTTTCTTT.

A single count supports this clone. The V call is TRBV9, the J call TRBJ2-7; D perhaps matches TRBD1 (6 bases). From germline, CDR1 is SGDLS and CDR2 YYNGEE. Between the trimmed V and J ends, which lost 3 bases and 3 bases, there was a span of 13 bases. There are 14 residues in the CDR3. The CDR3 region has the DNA TGTGCCAGCAGCGCACAGGGATCCCTCTACGAGCAGTACTTC. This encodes CASSAQGSLYEQYF.

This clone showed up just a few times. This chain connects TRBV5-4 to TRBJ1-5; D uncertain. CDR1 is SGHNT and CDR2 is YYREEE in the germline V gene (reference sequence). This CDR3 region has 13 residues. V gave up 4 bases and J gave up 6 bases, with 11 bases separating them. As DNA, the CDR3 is TGTGCCAGCAGCCAGGAGGTGGGTCAGCCCCAGCATTTT. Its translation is CASSQEVGQPQHF.

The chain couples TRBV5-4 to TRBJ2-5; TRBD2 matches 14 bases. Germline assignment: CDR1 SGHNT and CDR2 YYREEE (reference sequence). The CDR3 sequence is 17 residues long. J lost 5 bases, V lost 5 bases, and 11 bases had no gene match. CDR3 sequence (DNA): TGTGCCAGCAGTCCGACTAGCGGGAGGGCCCTCCACGAGACCCAGTACTTC. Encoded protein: CASSPTSGRALHETQYF.

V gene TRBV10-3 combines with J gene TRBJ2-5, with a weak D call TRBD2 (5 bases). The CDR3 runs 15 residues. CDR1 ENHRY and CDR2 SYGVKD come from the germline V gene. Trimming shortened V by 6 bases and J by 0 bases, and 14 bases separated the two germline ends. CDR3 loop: CAIRSSVSYQETQYF. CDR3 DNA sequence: TGTGCCATCAGGAGTAGCGTCTCGTACCAAGAGACCCAGTACTTC.

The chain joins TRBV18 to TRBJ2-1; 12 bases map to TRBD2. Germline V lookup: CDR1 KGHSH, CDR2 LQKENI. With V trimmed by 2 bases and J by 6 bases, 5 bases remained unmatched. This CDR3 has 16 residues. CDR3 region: CASSPIPSGRANEQFF. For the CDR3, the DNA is TGTGCCAGCTCACCAATTCCTAGCGGGAGGGCCAATGAGCAGTTCTTC. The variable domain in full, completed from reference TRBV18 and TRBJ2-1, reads NAGVMQNPRHLVRRRGQEARLRCSPMKGHSHVYWYRQLPEEGLKFMVYLQKENIIDESGMPKERFSAEFPKEGPSILRIQQVVRGDSAAYFCASSPIPSGRANEQFFGPGTRLTVL.

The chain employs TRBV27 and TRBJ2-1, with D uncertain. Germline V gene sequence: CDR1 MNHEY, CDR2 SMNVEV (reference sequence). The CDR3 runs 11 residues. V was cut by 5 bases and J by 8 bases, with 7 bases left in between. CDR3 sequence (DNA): TGTGCCAGCAGTAACTGGGATGAGCAGTTCTTC. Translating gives CASSNWDEQFF.

CDR3 sequence: CASSLAGAVAGNTIYF. Here the CDR3 DNA reads TGTGCCAGCAGCTTAGCAGGGGCAGTAGCTGGAAACACCATATATTTT. The chain employs TRBV11-3 and TRBJ1-3, with TRBD1 as a possible D gene (6 bases). The germline V gene has CDR1 SGHNT and CDR2 YENEEA. V was pared by 1 base and J by 2 bases, with 12 bases between. The CDR3 is 16 residues long.

CDR3 sequence reads: CASSLRPNSYNEQFF. The CDR3 DNA follows: TGTGCCAGCAGTTTAAGGCCCAACTCCTACAATGAGCAGTTCTTC. The chain combines TRBV27 with TRBJ2-1; D gene unclear. Germline V gives CDR1 MNHEY, CDR2 SMNVEV (reference sequence). Trimming shortened V by 2 bases and J by 0 bases, and 8 bases separated the two germline ends. The CDR3 spans 15 residues.

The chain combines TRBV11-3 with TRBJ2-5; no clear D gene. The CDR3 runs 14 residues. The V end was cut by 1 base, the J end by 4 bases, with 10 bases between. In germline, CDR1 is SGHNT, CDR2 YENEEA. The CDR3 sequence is CASSLGVVGETQYF. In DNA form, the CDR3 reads TGTGCCAGCAGCTTAGGGGTTGTGGGAGAGACCCAGTACTTC. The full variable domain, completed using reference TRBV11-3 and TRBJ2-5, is EAGVVQSPRYKIIEKKQPVAFWCNPISGHNTLYWYLQNLGQGPELLIRYENEEAVDDSQLPKDRFSAERLKGVDSTLKIQPAELGDSAVYLCASSLGVVGETQYFGPGTRLLVL.

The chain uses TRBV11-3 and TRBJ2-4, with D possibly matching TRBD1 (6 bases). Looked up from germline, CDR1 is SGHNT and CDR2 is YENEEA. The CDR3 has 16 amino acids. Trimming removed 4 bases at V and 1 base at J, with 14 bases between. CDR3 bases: TGTGCCAGCAGCTGGCAGGGGCCGGGGGCCAAAAACATTCAGTACTTC. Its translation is CASSWQGPGAKNIQYF.

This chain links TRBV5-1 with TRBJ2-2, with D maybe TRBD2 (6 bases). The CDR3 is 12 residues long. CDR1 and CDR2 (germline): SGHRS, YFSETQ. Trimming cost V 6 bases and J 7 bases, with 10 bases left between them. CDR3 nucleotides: TGCGCCAGCAAGACGGGGGACGGGGAGCTGTTTTTT. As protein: CASKTGDGELFF.

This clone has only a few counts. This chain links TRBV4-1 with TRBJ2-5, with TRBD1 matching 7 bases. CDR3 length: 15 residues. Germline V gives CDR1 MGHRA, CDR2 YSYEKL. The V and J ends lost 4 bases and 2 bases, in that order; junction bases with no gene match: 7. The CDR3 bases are TGCGCCAGCAGCCGATGGACAGGACTTCAAGAGACCCAGTACTTC. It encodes CASSRWTGLQETQYF.

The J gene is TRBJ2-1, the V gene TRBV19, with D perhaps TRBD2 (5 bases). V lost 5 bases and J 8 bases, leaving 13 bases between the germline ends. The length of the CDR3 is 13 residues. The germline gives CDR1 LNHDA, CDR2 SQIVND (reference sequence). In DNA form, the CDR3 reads TGTGCCAGTAGTCTCACCCGGGGTTATGAGCAGTTCTTC. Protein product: CASSLTRGYEQFF.

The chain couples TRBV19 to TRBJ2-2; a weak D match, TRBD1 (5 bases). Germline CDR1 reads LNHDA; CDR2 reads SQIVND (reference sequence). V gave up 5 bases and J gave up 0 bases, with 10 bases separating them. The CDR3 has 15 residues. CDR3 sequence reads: CASSVQGTNTGELFF. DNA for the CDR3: TGTGCCAGTAGTGTTCAGGGAACGAACACCGGGGAGCTGTTTTTT.

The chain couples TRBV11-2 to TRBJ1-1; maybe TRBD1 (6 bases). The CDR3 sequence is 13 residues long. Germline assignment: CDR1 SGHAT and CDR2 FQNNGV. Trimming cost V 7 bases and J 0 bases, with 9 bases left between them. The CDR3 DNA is TGTGCCAGCACCGGACAGATGAACACTGAAGCTTTCTTT. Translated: CASTGQMNTEAFF. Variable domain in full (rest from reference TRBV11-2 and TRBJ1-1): EAGVAQSPRYKIIEKRQSVAFWCNPISGHATLYWYQQILGQGPKLLIQFQNNGVVDDSQLPKDRFSAERLKGVDSTLKIQPAKLEDSAVYLCASTGQMNTEAFFGQGTRLTVV.

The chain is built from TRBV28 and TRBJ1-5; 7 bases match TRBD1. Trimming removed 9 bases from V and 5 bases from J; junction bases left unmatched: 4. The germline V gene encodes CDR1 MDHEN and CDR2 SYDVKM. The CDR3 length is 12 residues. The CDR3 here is CASLGQYQPQHF. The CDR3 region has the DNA TGTGCCAGTCTGGGACAGTATCAGCCCCAGCATTTT.

The CDR3 DNA reads TGTGCCAGCAGCCCGGGCCCTTGGGGCTACAATGAGCAGTTCTTC. Protein: CASSPGPWGYNEQFF. The chain has TRBV7-9 and TRBJ2-1; D remains ambiguous. The V and J ends lost 5 bases and 3 bases respectively, with 14 bases between them. Per germline, CDR1 SEHNR and CDR2 FQNEAQ (reference sequence). The CDR3 contains 15 residues.